The 14 T cell receptor beta chains in this list originate from one sample, sequenced in a study of OX40 agonist ivuxolimab in advanced cancers. Clones were sequenced by immunoSEQ multiplex PCR, and TCRdb holds only the in-frame ones, with some missing. The sample consists of about 51,000 clones, about nine tenths of them appearing once. The sequencing here drew on CD4+ or CD8+ T cells sorted from blood, taken in a trial of the OX40 agonist ivuxolimab. Receptors were obtained from an adult with an advanced solid tumor such as melanoma, head and neck, liver or kidney cancer.

J is TRBJ2-5 and V is TRBV4-1; the match to TRBD1 covers 10 bases. Germline V gives CDR1 MGHRA, CDR2 YSYEKL. The V and J ends lost 5 bases and 4 bases, in that order; junction bases with no gene match: 1. The CDR3 covers 13 residues. DNA of the CDR3: TGCGCCAGCAGCAGGACAGGGGGAGAGACCCAGTACTTC. Residues: CASSRTGGETQYF.

The DNA of the CDR3 is TGTGCCAGCAGGGGGGATAGCTCTGGAAACACCATATATTTT. Translating gives CASRGDSSGNTIYF. The V gene is TRBV6-1, the J gene TRBJ1-3; TRBD1 is a possible D gene (5 bases). V was cut by 6 bases and J by 0 bases, with 9 bases left in between. The CDR3 consists of 14 residues. The germline CDR1 and CDR2 sequences are MNHNS and SASEGT.

This chain connects TRBV7-3 to TRBJ2-3, with no clear D. CDR1 SGHTA and CDR2 FQGTGA come from the germline V gene. Between the trimmed V and J ends, which lost 6 bases and 6 bases, there was a span of 13 bases. The CDR3 consists of 13 residues. DNA of the CDR3: TGTGCCAGCAGTTTAGAACTTGAGGATACGCAGTATTTT. The encoded protein is CASSLELEDTQYF.

This clone showed up just once. The chain uses TRBV27 and TRBJ1-4, with no clear D. From germline, CDR1 is MNHEY and CDR2 SMNVEV (reference sequence). The CDR3 extends over 14 amino acids. V lost 4 bases and J 5 bases, leaving 11 bases between the germline ends. CDR3 residues: CASSSSYGNEKLFF. The CDR3 DNA follows: TGTGCCAGCAGTTCCTCCTACGGAAATGAAAAACTGTTTTTT.

To note about this clone: A junction end diverges from the germline sequence, so it may reflect a read error. The V and J genes are TRBV19 and TRBJ1-2; weak D call: TRBD1 (5 bases). The CDR3 loop spans 14 amino acids. Germline CDR1 reads LNHDA; CDR2 reads SQIVND (reference sequence). CDR3 DNA sequence: TGTGCCAGCAGTATCTCGGCGGGGCACTATGGCTACACCTTC. Translated: CASSISAGHYGYTF.

J is TRBJ2-1 and V is TRBV30, with 7 positions matching TRBD2. CDR1 and CDR2 from the germline V gene are GTSNPN and SVGIG (reference sequence). The CDR3 has 14 residues. V lost 4 bases to trimming and J lost 2 bases; unmatched junction nucleotides: 5. This CDR3 is CAWTSGTPYNEQFF. CDR3 bases: TGTGCCTGGACTAGCGGCACACCCTACAATGAGCAGTTCTTC.

The rearrangement joins TRBV10-1 to TRBJ1-6; tentatively, D is TRBD1 (5 bases). The CDR3 runs to 12 residues. In germline, CDR1 is WNHNN, CDR2 SYGVQD (reference sequence). Trimming took off 4 bases at V and 14 bases at J, with 12 bases between the two ends. CDR3 residues: CASSGLKGSLHF. CDR3 nucleotide sequence: TGCGCCAGCAGTGGGTTAAAGGGGTCCCTCCACTTT.

The chain carries TRBV7-9 and TRBJ1-1; 7 positions match TRBD1. Germline CDR1 is SEHNR and CDR2 is FQNEAQ (reference sequence). Germline trimming cut 1 base from V and 4 bases from J; bases unmatched to any gene: 3. The CDR3 is 14 amino acids. CDR3: CASSLEQGRTEAFF. Written as DNA, the CDR3 is TGTGCCAGCAGCTTAGAACAGGGGCGCACTGAAGCTTTCTTT. Full variable domain (outside the CDR3, taken from reference TRBV7-9 and TRBJ1-1): DTGVSQNPRHKITKRGQNVTFRCDPISEHNRLYWYRQTLGQGPEFLTYFQNEAQLEKSRLLSDRFSAERPKGSFSTLEIQRTEQGDSAMYLCASSLEQGRTEAFFGQGTRLTVV.

In its sample, this clone was seen once. This chain connects TRBV6-5 to TRBJ2-5; a weak D match, TRBD2 (5 bases). V was pared by 7 bases and J by 7 bases, with 16 bases between. Germline V gene lookup returns CDR1 MNHEY and CDR2 SVGAGI. The CDR3 runs to 13 residues. The CDR3, as DNA: TGTGCCAGCAAGGGCCCGAACGCGGGGACCCAGTACTTC. The encoded protein is CASKGPNAGTQYF.

The chain uses TRBV6-5 and TRBJ2-3, with D possibly matching TRBD1 (6 bases). Trimming left V 6 bases short and J 6 bases short, with 7 bases between. The CDR3 sequence is 11 residues long. In germline, CDR1 is MNHEY, CDR2 SVGAGI. DNA of the CDR3: TGTGCCAGCAGCACAGGGGATACGCAGTATTTT. It translates to CASSTGDTQYF.

This sequence joins TRBV7-6 and TRBJ2-1; 15 positions match TRBD2. Germline CDR1 is SGHVS and CDR2 is FNYEAQ. Unmatched junction bases numbered 11, after V lost 8 bases and J lost 0 bases. The CDR3 runs 19 residues. CDR3 bases: TGTGCCAGCTCTAAGGGGACTAGCGGGAGGCCGAGCTCCTACAATGAGCAGTTCTTC. Amino acids: CASSKGTSGRPSSYNEQFF.

The chain carries TRBV19 and TRBJ1-2; D is uncertain. V was trimmed by 6 bases and J by 3 bases, leaving 11 bases between them. Germline V gene data show CDR1 as LNHDA and CDR2 as SQIVND (reference sequence). This CDR3 has 13 residues. CDR3 in amino acids: CASSKQNYYGYTF. The CDR3 bases are TGTGCCAGTAGCAAACAGAATTACTATGGCTACACCTTC.

V usage is TRBV6-5 and J usage is TRBJ1-3; D ambiguous. CDR3 length: 15 residues. V gave up 0 bases and J gave up 0 bases, with 6 bases separating them. The germline V gene encodes CDR1 MNHEY and CDR2 SVGAGI. The CDR3 is CASSYSSISGNTIYF. CDR3 DNA: TGTGCCAGCAGTTACTCTTCCATCTCTGGAAACACCATATATTTT.

The chain uses TRBV18 and TRBJ2-1; 8 bases fit TRBD2. CDR3 length equals 14 residues. CDR1 is KGHSH, CDR2 LQKENI, per germline. V shed 1 base, J shed 8 bases, and the junction held 4 bases outside the gene matches. The CDR3 DNA sequence: TGTGCCAGCTCACCACAAGCGGGGGAGCATGAGCAGTTCTTC. Translation gives CASSPQAGEHEQFF.